This T cell receptor (beta chain) was captured by sequencing in a study of response to subunit inactivated influenza vaccine. TCRdb itself ran the RT-PCR reads through MiXCR, one entry per CDR3 protein. The data hold roughly 500,000 distinct CDR3 sequences, with approximately 15% observed a single time. Points from the study as a whole: A suggestion made by the authors is that each seasonal influenza vaccination recruits few new T cells.

Trimming took 1 base from V and 3 from J, leaving 9 bases between them. Germline V gene data show CDR1 as LGHNA and CDR2 as YNFKEQ. This CDR3 region has 14 residues. This clonotype was counted only a few times. Its antigen is not identified. This clonotype was sampled from a man aged 50 to 69 who received an inactivated influenza vaccine. Material: CD4+ T cells sorted from PBMCs, obtained approximately 25 months after vaccination. The chain combines TRBV4-2 with TRBJ1-2; D possibly corresponds to TRBD1 (6 bases). The CDR3 DNA follows: TGTGCCAGCAGCCAAGGGAGGGGGGACTATGGCTACACCTTC. This gives the protein CASSQGRGDYGYTF.